The rows below give T cell receptor beta chains drawn from one sample of a study of T cell responses to AZD1222 COVID-19 vaccine. TCRdb keeps only in-frame clones here, not all; method: immunoSEQ multiplex PCR. The sample has around 100,000 clones; almost 85% are singletons. This material consisted of peripheral blood, taken on day 0 of AZD1222 vaccination. These receptors were taken from an adult in good health. Both conserved end residues are part of each CDR3. Fields, in order: J gene, D gene, clone size, V gene, CDR3 protein, CDR3 DNA. A D gene is named only where the DNA matches it firmly. Part of the rows lack a size; the others show once, few, many or a class for expanded clones.

j_call: TRBJ2-3
d_call: TRBD2
clone_size: -
v_call: TRBV30
cdr3_aa: CAWSVQTSGGQDTQYF
cdr3_nt: TGTGCCTGGAGTGTACAGACTAGCGGGGGGCAGGATACGCAGTATTTT

j_call: TRBJ2-5
d_call: TRBD1
clone_size: -
v_call: TRBV7-2
cdr3_aa: CASSSPTGLGETQYF
cdr3_nt: TGTGCCAGCAGCTCTCCGACAGGGTTAGGGGAGACCCAGTACTTC

j_call: TRBJ1-4
d_call: -
clone_size: -
v_call: TRBV5-1
cdr3_aa: CASSLVMGSTGATNEKLFF
cdr3_nt: TGCGCCAGCAGCTTGGTTATGGGTTCGACCGGGGCAACTAATGAAAAACTGTTTTTT

j_call: TRBJ1-2
d_call: -
clone_size: -
v_call: TRBV7-6
cdr3_aa: CASSLALFSNYTF
cdr3_nt: TGTGCCAGCAGCTTAGCGCTGTTTTCCAACTACACCTTC

j_call: TRBJ1-2
d_call: TRBD1
clone_size: -
v_call: TRBV4-2
cdr3_aa: CASSQVVSGGNGYTF
cdr3_nt: TGTGCCAGCAGCCAAGTTGTGTCAGGGGGTAATGGCTACACCTTC

j_call: TRBJ2-6
d_call: -
clone_size: -
v_call: TRBV6-1
cdr3_aa: CASSETASGANVLTF
cdr3_nt: TGTGCCAGCAGTGAAACCGCCTCTGGGGCCAACGTCCTGACTTTC

j_call: TRBJ2-7
d_call: TRBD2
clone_size: -
v_call: TRBV27
cdr3_aa: CASSLSLAGSYEQYF
cdr3_nt: TGTGCCAGCAGTTTATCGCTAGCGGGGTCCTACGAGCAGTACTTC

j_call: TRBJ1-6
d_call: -
clone_size: -
v_call: TRBV2
cdr3_aa: CASSNHRVGSSPLHF
cdr3_nt: TGTGCCAGCAGTAATCACAGGGTTGGTAGTTCACCCCTCCACTTT

j_call: TRBJ1-2
d_call: -
clone_size: -
v_call: TRBV6-4
cdr3_aa: CASSDSAGSYGYTF
cdr3_nt: TGTGCCAGCAGTGACTCAGCAGGTTCCTATGGCTACACCTTC

j_call: TRBJ1-5
d_call: -
clone_size: -
v_call: TRBV29-1
cdr3_aa: CSVVGSGGNQPQHF
cdr3_nt: TGCAGCGTTGTAGGGTCAGGAGGCAATCAGCCCCAGCATTTT

j_call: TRBJ2-6
d_call: -
clone_size: -
v_call: TRBV4-1
cdr3_aa: CASSHLVGSSGANVLTF
cdr3_nt: TGCGCCAGCAGCCACCTGGTGGGGAGCTCTGGGGCCAACGTCCTGACTTTC

j_call: TRBJ2-2
d_call: -
clone_size: -
v_call: TRBV11-3
cdr3_aa: CASSVRGADTGELFF
cdr3_nt: TGTGCCAGCAGCGTGAGGGGGGCTGACACCGGGGAGCTGTTTTTT

j_call: TRBJ2-3
d_call: TRBD2
clone_size: -
v_call: TRBV18
cdr3_aa: CASSPRVSSGGVTDTQYF
cdr3_nt: TGTGCCAGCTCCCCTCGGGTGTCTAGCGGGGGAGTCACAGATACGCAGTATTTT

j_call: TRBJ1-6
d_call: TRBD1
clone_size: -
v_call: TRBV6-5
cdr3_aa: CATRGTGSYNSPLHF
cdr3_nt: TGTGCCACCAGGGGGACAGGCTCCTATAATTCACCCCTCCACTTT

j_call: TRBJ2-5
d_call: -
clone_size: -
v_call: TRBV5-4
cdr3_aa: CASSLGLGRQETQYF
cdr3_nt: TGTGCCAGCAGCTTGGGCCTGGGCCGCCAAGAGACCCAGTACTTC

j_call: TRBJ2-1
d_call: TRBD2
clone_size: -
v_call: TRBV6-4
cdr3_aa: CASSDSPGGRDEQFF
cdr3_nt: TGTGCCAGCAGTGACTCGCCGGGAGGGCGGGATGAGCAGTTCTTC

j_call: TRBJ1-1
d_call: TRBD1
clone_size: -
v_call: TRBV7-8
cdr3_aa: CASSFPGTANTEAFF
cdr3_nt: TGTGCCAGCAGCTTCCCCGGGACAGCGAACACTGAAGCTTTCTTT

j_call: TRBJ1-5
d_call: -
clone_size: -
v_call: TRBV19
cdr3_aa: CASSLTGNQPQHF
cdr3_nt: TGTGCCAGTAGTCTTACAGGGAACCAGCCCCAGCATTTT

j_call: TRBJ1-4
d_call: -
clone_size: -
v_call: TRBV2
cdr3_aa: CASSALRGNNEKLFF
cdr3_nt: TGTGCCAGCAGTGCCCTCAGGGGAAATAATGAAAAACTGTTTTTT

j_call: TRBJ2-5
d_call: -
clone_size: -
v_call: TRBV9
cdr3_aa: CASSPRVVQETQYF
cdr3_nt: TGTGCCAGCAGCCCTAGGGTAGTCCAAGAGACCCAGTACTTC

j_call: TRBJ2-6
d_call: -
clone_size: -
v_call: TRBV7-2
cdr3_aa: CASSLDLTSGANVLTF
cdr3_nt: TGTGCCAGCAGCTTAGATTTAACCTCTGGGGCCAACGTCCTGACTTTC

j_call: TRBJ1-3
d_call: -
clone_size: few
v_call: TRBV11-3
cdr3_aa: CASSTRGTGNTIYF
cdr3_nt: TGTGCCAGCAGCACTCGGGGCACGGGAAACACCATATATTTT

j_call: TRBJ1-1
d_call: -
clone_size: -
v_call: TRBV7-2
cdr3_aa: CASSLVGIQNTEAFF
cdr3_nt: TGTGCCAGCAGCTTAGTGGGCATCCAGAACACTGAAGCTTTCTTT

j_call: TRBJ2-7
d_call: -
clone_size: -
v_call: TRBV28
cdr3_aa: CASSGRGVSSYEQYF
cdr3_nt: TGTGCCAGCAGTGGGAGGGGGGTGTCCTCCTACGAGCAGTACTTC

j_call: TRBJ1-6
d_call: -
clone_size: -
v_call: TRBV6-5
cdr3_aa: CASSAVGSPLHF
cdr3_nt: TGTGCCAGCAGCGCCGTGGGTTCACCCCTCCACTTT

j_call: TRBJ1-1
d_call: -
clone_size: -
v_call: TRBV24-1
cdr3_aa: CATSDPRTEEAFF
cdr3_nt: TGTGCCACCAGTGACCCACGGACAGAAGAAGCTTTCTTT

j_call: TRBJ1-2
d_call: -
clone_size: -
v_call: TRBV7-2
cdr3_aa: CASTTKAGGHGYTF
cdr3_nt: TGTGCCAGCACCACGAAAGCCGGGGGGCATGGCTACACCTTC

j_call: TRBJ2-4
d_call: -
clone_size: -
v_call: TRBV28
cdr3_aa: CASSLAGANIQYF
cdr3_nt: TGTGCCAGCAGTTTAGCGGGCGCAAACATTCAGTACTTC

j_call: TRBJ1-3
d_call: -
clone_size: -
v_call: TRBV18
cdr3_aa: CASSPGHGTSGNTIYF
cdr3_nt: TGTGCCAGCTCACCAGGACATGGGACCTCTGGAAACACCATATATTTT

j_call: TRBJ2-3
d_call: TRBD1
clone_size: -
v_call: TRBV18
cdr3_aa: CASSPLGGDTQYF
cdr3_nt: TGTGCCAGCTCACCTTTAGGGGGCGATACGCAGTATTTT

j_call: TRBJ2-5
d_call: -
clone_size: -
v_call: TRBV28
cdr3_aa: CASSTEQGTSEQYF
cdr3_nt: TGTGCCAGCTCTACAGAGCAGGGGACGTCGGAGCAGTACTTC

j_call: TRBJ1-2
d_call: -
clone_size: -
v_call: TRBV18
cdr3_aa: CASSQDSSNYGYTF
cdr3_nt: TGTGCCAGCTCACAGGACAGTTCTAACTATGGCTACACCTTC

j_call: TRBJ1-1
d_call: TRBD1
clone_size: -
v_call: TRBV11-3
cdr3_aa: CASSFVRSRGRTEAFF
cdr3_nt: TGTGCCAGCAGCTTTGTTCGTTCGAGGGGGCGAACTGAAGCTTTCTTT

j_call: TRBJ1-4
d_call: -
clone_size: once
v_call: TRBV4-2
cdr3_aa: CASSQDSAHREKLFF
cdr3_nt: TGTGCCAGCAGCCAAGACTCAGCTCACCGGGAAAAACTGTTTTTT

j_call: TRBJ1-5
d_call: -
clone_size: -
v_call: TRBV27
cdr3_aa: CASSLGAVRSNQPQHF
cdr3_nt: TGTGCCAGCAGTTTAGGGGCTGTACGCAGCAATCAGCCCCAGCATTTT

j_call: TRBJ2-1
d_call: TRBD2
clone_size: -
v_call: TRBV27
cdr3_aa: CASSYTLLAGGGNEQFF
cdr3_nt: TGTGCCAGCAGTTATACCCTCCTAGCGGGAGGGGGGAATGAGCAGTTCTTC

j_call: TRBJ2-2
d_call: -
clone_size: once
v_call: TRBV15
cdr3_aa: CATSRVLPTNTGELFF
cdr3_nt: TGTGCCACCAGCAGAGTCCTTCCGACGAACACCGGGGAGCTGTTTTTT

j_call: TRBJ2-1
d_call: -
clone_size: -
v_call: TRBV13
cdr3_aa: CASSLRVINEQFF
cdr3_nt: TGTGCCAGCAGCTTGAGAGTTATCAATGAGCAGTTCTTC

j_call: TRBJ1-3
d_call: -
clone_size: -
v_call: TRBV6-6
cdr3_aa: CASSWTASGNTIYF
cdr3_nt: TGTGCCAGCAGTTGGACAGCATCTGGAAACACCATATATTTT

j_call: TRBJ1-1
d_call: -
clone_size: -
v_call: TRBV9
cdr3_aa: CASSTRPTNTEAFF
cdr3_nt: TGTGCCAGCAGCACCCGACCAACGAACACTGAAGCTTTCTTT

j_call: TRBJ2-5
d_call: TRBD2
clone_size: -
v_call: TRBV2
cdr3_aa: CASRDGTSGRGETQYF
cdr3_nt: TGTGCCAGCAGAGATGGGACTAGCGGGAGAGGGGAGACCCAGTACTTC

j_call: TRBJ2-1
d_call: -
clone_size: -
v_call: TRBV28
cdr3_aa: CASTSPGGSSYNEQFF
cdr3_nt: TGTGCCAGCACAAGCCCGGGCGGCAGCTCCTACAATGAGCAGTTCTTC

j_call: TRBJ1-5
d_call: -
clone_size: once
v_call: TRBV20-1
cdr3_aa: CSASGGGLQPQHF
cdr3_nt: TGCAGTGCTAGTGGAGGGGGGCTTCAGCCCCAGCATTTT

j_call: TRBJ1-1
d_call: -
clone_size: -
v_call: TRBV24-1
cdr3_aa: CATRTGGRTEAFF
cdr3_nt: TGTGCCACCCGCACGGGGGGGAGGACTGAAGCTTTCTTT

j_call: TRBJ1-5
d_call: -
clone_size: -
v_call: TRBV30
cdr3_aa: CAWSVRGGLQPQHF
cdr3_nt: TGTGCCTGGAGTGTACGAGGAGGGCTTCAGCCCCAGCATTTT

j_call: TRBJ2-5
d_call: TRBD1
clone_size: -
v_call: TRBV19
cdr3_aa: CASSAPDRVETQYF
cdr3_nt: TGTGCCAGTAGTGCCCCGGACAGGGTCGAGACCCAGTACTTC

j_call: TRBJ1-1
d_call: TRBD1
clone_size: -
v_call: TRBV11-3
cdr3_aa: CASSLGRSGGSGTEAFF
cdr3_nt: TGTGCCAGCAGCTTAGGGAGATCAGGGGGCTCGGGCACTGAAGCTTTCTTT